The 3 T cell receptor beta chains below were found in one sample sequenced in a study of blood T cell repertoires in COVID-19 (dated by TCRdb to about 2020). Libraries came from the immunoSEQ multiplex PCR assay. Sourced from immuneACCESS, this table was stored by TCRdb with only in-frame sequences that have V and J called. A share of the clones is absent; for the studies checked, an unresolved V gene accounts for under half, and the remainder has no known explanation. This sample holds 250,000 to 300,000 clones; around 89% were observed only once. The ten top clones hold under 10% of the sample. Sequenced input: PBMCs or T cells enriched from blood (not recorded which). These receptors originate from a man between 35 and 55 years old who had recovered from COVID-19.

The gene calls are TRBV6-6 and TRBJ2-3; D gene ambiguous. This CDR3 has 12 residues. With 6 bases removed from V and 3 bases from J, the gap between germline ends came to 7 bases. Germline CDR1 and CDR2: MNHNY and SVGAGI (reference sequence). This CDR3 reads CASRELTDTQYF. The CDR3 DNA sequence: TGTGCCAGCAGAGAGTTAACAGATACGCAGTATTTT.

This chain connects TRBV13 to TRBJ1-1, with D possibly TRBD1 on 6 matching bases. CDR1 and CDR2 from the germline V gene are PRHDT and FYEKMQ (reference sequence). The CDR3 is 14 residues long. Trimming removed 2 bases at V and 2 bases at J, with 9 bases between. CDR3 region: CASSLRTANTEAFF. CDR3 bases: TGTGCCAGCAGCTTACGGACAGCAAACACTGAAGCTTTCTTT.

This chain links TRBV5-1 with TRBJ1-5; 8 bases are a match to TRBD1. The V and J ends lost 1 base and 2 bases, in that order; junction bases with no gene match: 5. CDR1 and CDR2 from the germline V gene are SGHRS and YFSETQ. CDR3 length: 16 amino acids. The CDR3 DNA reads TGCGCCAGCAGCTTGAACCCGGGACAGGGCAATCAGCCCCAGCATTTT. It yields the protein CASSLNPGQGNQPQHF.